A single sample is the source of the 3 T cell receptor beta chains below, sequenced in a study of T-cell memory formation after mild COVID-19 (dated by TCRdb to about 2021). Library preparation used 5' RACE. The sequencing machine was an Illumina NovaSeq 6000. TCRdb reanalyzed the raw reads on its own, using fastp at Q25 for trimming and MiXCR for clone calling, and kept in-frame beta chains. For every CDR3 protein sequence, its rows merge into one entry that carries the most common genes and DNA. Within this sample are about 250,000 distinct CDR3 sequences, with about a sixth of them counted one time only. The top ten constitute around 3.7% of the sample. The sequenced material came from PBMCs or a T cell subset sorted from them (not recorded which). Receptors originate from a man between 18 and 29 years old who had mild COVID-19 (a few samples of this study predate the infection). The sample titles of this study are shuffled in the database, so cell type and time point are left out; the donor was told from shared clones.

CDR3 sequence: CSASSLGLGAQYF. The CDR3 nucleotides are TGCAGTGCTAGCAGCCTTGGGCTCGGGGCCCAGTACTTC. The chain recombines TRBV20-1 with TRBJ2-5; D possibly corresponds to TRBD2 (5 bases). Germline V lookup: CDR1 DFQATT, CDR2 SNEGSKA (reference sequence). The CDR3 spans 13 residues. V lost 3 bases to trimming and J lost 9 bases, with 17 bases between them.

This clonotype was counted a few times. This chain joins TRBV7-2 and TRBJ2-7, with 8 positions matching TRBD2. The CDR3 runs to 13 residues. Looked up from germline, CDR1 is SGHTA and CDR2 is FQGNSA. The junction had 12 bases not matched to a gene; V was cut back by 5 bases and J by 12 bases. The CDR3 DNA reads TGTGCCAGCAGCCCAGGTCCATGGACTAGCATGTACGTC. Translating gives CASSPGPWTSMYV.

This clonotype has more than one count but fewer than ten. The J gene is TRBJ1-4, the V gene TRBV5-1, with a weak D call TRBD1 (5 bases). Germline CDR1 SGHRS, CDR2 YFSETQ. Deletions cut 4 bases from V and 6 bases from J, with 13 bases between. This CDR3 contains 14 residues. In nucleotides, the CDR3 is TGCGCCAGCAGCCCGAGGGGAAGGGATGAAAAACTGTTTTTT. It is translated as CASSPRGRDEKLFF.